This TCR beta chain was found in a study of T cell responses to AZD1222 COVID-19 vaccine. The data were produced by immunoSEQ multiplex PCR, yet TCRdb's version contains in-frame clones alone and is incomplete. The sample contains 75,000 to 100,000 clones, around 94% of which appear only once. The CDR3 sequence is 11 residues long. Trimming pared 7 bases from V and 4 bases from J, leaving 5 bases between. Germline V CDR1 and CDR2: LNHDA, SQIVND (reference sequence). The source material was peripheral blood, sampled on day 0 of AZD1222 vaccination. The source is an adult in good health. The chain uses TRBV19 and TRBJ1-3; D unresolved. CDR3 sequence reads: CASTLGNTIYF. CDR3 nucleotide sequence: TGTGCCAGTACCCTGGGAAACACCATATATTTT.